The 6 T cell receptor beta chains below come from one sample, sequenced in a study of cytomegalovirus exposure and HLA in healthy donors. PCR amplification relied on 60 Vbeta primers (plus 13 Jbeta primers). The assay was immunoSEQ multiplex PCR, and TCRdb's table has in-frame clones only and misses some. The table lists about 140,000 clones, around 80% of them singletons, with over 2.5% in the top ten. The sequencing sample was made of PBMCs. These TCRs come from a female donor in good health and CMV-seronegative.

The chain combines TRBV6-5 with TRBJ2-3, with TRBD2 matching 12 bases. J was trimmed by 4 bases and V by 6 bases; bases with no gene match: 5. This CDR3 contains 15 residues. CDR1 is MNHEY, CDR2 SVGAGI, per germline. CDR3 nucleotide sequence: TGTGCCAGCAGCCGACTAGCGGGAGCCCCAGATACGCAGTATTTT. This encodes CASSRLAGAPDTQYF.

This clone was picked up one time. The chain combines TRBV18 with TRBJ1-1; tentatively, D is TRBD1 (5 bases). This CDR3 has 15 residues. Trimming removed 2 bases at V and 0 bases at J, with 10 bases between. Germline lookup yields CDR1 KGHSH and CDR2 LQKENI. The CDR3 sequence is CASSPAGTMNTEAFF. CDR3 in DNA: TGTGCCAGCTCACCAGCGGGGACCATGAACACTGAAGCTTTCTTT.

This clone was counted only a few times. The chain joins TRBV28 to TRBJ1-4; D not certain. Germline CDR1 is MDHEN and CDR2 is SYDVKM. The germline V and J ends were trimmed by 6 bases and 1 base, with 6 bases remaining between them. CDR3 length equals 13 residues. The chain's CDR3 is CASSPGTNEKLFF. Written as DNA, the CDR3 is TGTGCCAGCAGCCCCGGAACTAATGAAAAACTGTTTTTT. Looking up the rest from reference TRBV28 and TRBJ1-4 gives the full variable domain: DVKVTQSSRYLVKRTGEKVFLECVQDMDHENMFWYRQDPGLGLRLIYFSYDVKMKEKGDIPEGYSVSREKKERFSLILESASTNQTSMYLCASSPGTNEKLFFGSGTQLSVL.

The chain couples TRBV2 to TRBJ2-3; D might be TRBD2 (5 bases). This CDR3 is 17 amino acids long. V was clipped by 0 bases and J by 8 bases, with 21 bases between them. Germline CDR1 reads SNHLY; CDR2 reads FYNNEI. In nucleotides, the CDR3 is TGTGCCAGCAGTGAAGCGCCCCCTACTCCCCTACGGGGTACGCAGTATTTT. Residues: CASSEAPPTPLRGTQYF.

The genes are TRBV18 and TRBJ2-7; 8 nucleotides agree with TRBD2. Trimming at V came to 2 bases and at J to 0 bases, leaving 9 bases not matched to a gene. The CDR3 is made up of 17 amino acids. Germline assignment: CDR1 KGHSH and CDR2 LQKENI. CDR3 in amino acids: CASSPEIAGSFSYEQYF. DNA for the CDR3: TGTGCCAGCTCACCAGAGATAGCGGGATCTTTCTCCTACGAGCAGTACTTC.

This clone was observed a handful of times. The chain carries TRBV2 and TRBJ1-1, with 7 bases identical to TRBD1. V was pared by 2 bases and J by 4 bases, with 7 bases of the junction left unmatched. Germline CDR1 and CDR2: SNHLY and FYNNEI. This CDR3 comprises 15 residues. For the CDR3, the DNA is TGTGCCAGCAGTGAAAGACAGGGAACGGGCACTGAAGCTTTCTTT. This codes for CASSERQGTGTEAFF. The full variable domain, completed using reference TRBV2 and TRBJ1-1, is EPEVTQTPSHQVTQMGQEVILRCVPISNHLYFYWYRQILGQKVEFLVSFYNNEISEKSEIFDDQFSVERPDGSNFTLKIRSTKLEDSAMYFCASSERQGTGTEAFFGQGTRLTVV.